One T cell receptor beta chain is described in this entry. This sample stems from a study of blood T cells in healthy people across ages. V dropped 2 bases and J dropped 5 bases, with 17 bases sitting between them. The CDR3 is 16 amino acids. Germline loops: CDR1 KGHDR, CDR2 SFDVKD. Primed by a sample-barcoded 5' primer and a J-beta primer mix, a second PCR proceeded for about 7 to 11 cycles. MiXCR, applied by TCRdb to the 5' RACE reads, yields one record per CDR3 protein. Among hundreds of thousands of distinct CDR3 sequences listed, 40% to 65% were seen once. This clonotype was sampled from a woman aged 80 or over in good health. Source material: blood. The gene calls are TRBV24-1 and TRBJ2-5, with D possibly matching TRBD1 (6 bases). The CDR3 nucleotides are TGTGCCACCAGTGATTCAAGGACAGTGAGTTGGGAGACCCAGTACTTC. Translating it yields CATSDSRTVSWETQYF.